This T cell receptor beta chain came from a study of response to subunit inactivated influenza vaccine. Whole-study findings and limits: Few additional T cells are recruited per seasonal influenza vaccination, authors suggested.

TCRdb analysed the RT-PCR reads with MiXCR anew, one entry per CDR3 protein. The sample contains around 540,000 distinct CDR3 sequences, roughly 12% of which appear only once. The CDR3 is 13 residues long. V was cut by 4 bases and J by 3 bases, with 9 bases left in between. CDR1 is SEHNR, CDR2 FQNEAQ, per germline (reference sequence). This clonotype was recorded a few times. Its antigen remains unidentified. This material consisted of PBMCs from blood, taken on the day of vaccination. The V and J genes are TRBV7-9 and TRBJ1-1; possible D gene TRBD1, 5 bases. This receptor was obtained from a man aged 50-59 years who received an inactivated influenza vaccine. CDR3 residues: CASSWQGYTEAFF. The CDR3 nucleotides read TGTGCCAGCAGCTGGCAGGGTTACACTGAAGCTTTCTTT.